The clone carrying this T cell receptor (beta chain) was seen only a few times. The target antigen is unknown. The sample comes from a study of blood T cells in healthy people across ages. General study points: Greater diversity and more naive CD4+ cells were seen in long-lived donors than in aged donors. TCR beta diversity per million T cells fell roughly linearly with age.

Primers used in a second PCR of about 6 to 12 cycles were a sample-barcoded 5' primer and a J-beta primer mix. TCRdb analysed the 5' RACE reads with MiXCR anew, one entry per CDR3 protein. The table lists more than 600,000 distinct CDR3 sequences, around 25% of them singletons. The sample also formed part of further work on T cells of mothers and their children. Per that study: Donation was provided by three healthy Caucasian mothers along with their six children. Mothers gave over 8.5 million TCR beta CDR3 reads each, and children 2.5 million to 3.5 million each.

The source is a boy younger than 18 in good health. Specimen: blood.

The CDR3 DNA reads as TGTGCCAGCAGCTTAATGATGGGGATATCCTCCTACAATGAGCAGTTCTTC. Encoded protein: CASSLMMGISSYNEQFF. J is TRBJ2-1 and V is TRBV7-8, with unresolved D. The germline V and J ends were trimmed by 2 bases and 0 bases, with 14 bases remaining between them. The CDR3 covers 17 residues. From germline, CDR1 is SGHVS and CDR2 FQNEAQ.